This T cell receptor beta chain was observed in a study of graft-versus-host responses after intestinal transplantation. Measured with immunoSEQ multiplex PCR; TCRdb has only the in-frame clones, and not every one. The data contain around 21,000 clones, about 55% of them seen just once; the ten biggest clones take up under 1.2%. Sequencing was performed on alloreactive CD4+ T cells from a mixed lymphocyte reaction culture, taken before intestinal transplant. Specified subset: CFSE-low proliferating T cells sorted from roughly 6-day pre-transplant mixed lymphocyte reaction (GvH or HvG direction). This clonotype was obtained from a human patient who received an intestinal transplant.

CDR3 in DNA: TGTGCCAGCAGTTTTTGGGACAGGGGCAACTATGGCTACACCTTC. It codes for CASSFWDRGNYGYTF. V is TRBV7-2 and J is TRBJ1-2; 10 bases agree with TRBD1. Germline lookup yields CDR1 SGHTA and CDR2 FQGNSA. Trimming cost V 6 bases and J 2 bases; bases outside gene matches: 6. The CDR3 loop spans 15 amino acids.